This TCR beta chain was recovered during a study of shared clonotypes between healthy human individuals. The method was immunoSEQ multiplex PCR; TCRdb's version includes in-frame clones alone and lacks a portion of them. The profile shows 950,000 to 1,100,000 clones, approximately 76% of them singletons. As concerns this clone: Antigen specificity is unknown.

Study-wide findings and caveats: Clonotype sharing across donors was expected to vary with sequencing depth.

Germline CDR1 and CDR2: SGHVS and FNYEAQ. The CDR3 sequence is 12 residues long. V gave up 3 bases and J gave up 4 bases, with 6 bases separating them. J is TRBJ1-2 and V is TRBV7-6; no clear D gene. Sequenced: memory CD4+ T cells sorted from blood. Subset specified: CD45RA-negative fraction. The receptor was derived from a man aged 18 to 30 in good health. The chain's CDR3 is CASSFDLYGYTF. The CDR3 DNA sequence: TGTGCCAGCAGCTTTGATCTCTATGGCTACACCTTC.